The rows below give T cell receptor beta chains drawn from one sample of a study of CD8 T cells in ankylosing spondylitis. Each CDR3 protein gets one entry after TCRdb re-called the 5' RACE reads with MiXCR. The sample shows roughly 300,000 distinct CDR3 sequences, roughly 8% of them seen only once. Input material: blood, either unsorted or a sorted T cell fraction (not recorded which). These receptor sequences come from a male donor with ankylosing spondylitis. CDR3s leave out the opening cysteine and the closing phenylalanine or tryptophan. D genes are given only for firm matches.

J gene,V gene,D gene,CDR3 protein
TRBJ2-1,TRBV3-1,-,ASSQDLGLINEQF
TRBJ2-5,TRBV20-1,TRBD2,SATGTSGRLVETQY
TRBJ2-7,TRBV7-9,TRBD1,ASSTGGSGYEQY
TRBJ1-5,TRBV6-1,-,ASSEVRGVQPQH
TRBJ2-1,TRBV10-3,-,AISAGQAGSYNEQF
TRBJ2-3,TRBV5-5,TRBD2,ASSFGSGRSTDTQY
TRBJ2-5,TRBV11-2,-,ASSLGSSWETQY
TRBJ2-7,TRBV27,-,ASSWAGPEQY
TRBJ1-2,TRBV25-1,-,ASSEAAATHYGYT
TRBJ1-1,TRBV7-6,-,ASSLHPDGQGGDTEAF
TRBJ1-6,TRBV4-3,-,ASSQDRWRGGSPLH
TRBJ1-2,TRBV5-1,-,ASSLQGRSRGYT
TRBJ2-5,TRBV5-1,-,ASSLSPGEGQETQY
TRBJ2-5,TRBV12-3/TRBV12-4,-,ASSLVFGADETQY
TRBJ2-7,TRBV29-1,TRBD2,SVEVRAGGSFYEQY
TRBJ2-1,TRBV25-1,-,ASSETANEQF
TRBJ2-3,TRBV7-2,TRBD2,ASSSPGLVSTQY
TRBJ1-1,TRBV4-1,-,ASSLGTRGTEAF
TRBJ1-2,TRBV15,-,ATSSGYRSYGYT
TRBJ2-1,TRBV13,-,ASSLVREQF
TRBJ2-2,TRBV29-1,-,SVVHGGAGELF
TRBJ2-5,TRBV29-1,TRBD2,SVETGFGRKTQY
TRBJ2-7,TRBV7-9,-,ASRPAGGDYEQY
TRBJ1-4,TRBV12-3/TRBV12-4,-,ASTLGRGSATNEKLF
TRBJ2-5,TRBV7-2,-,ASSLNSGDRETQY